The T cell receptor (beta chain) under discussion was sequenced for a study of patients and donors after allogeneic stem cell transplantation. TCRdb re-called the RT-PCR reads with MiXCR, one entry per CDR3 protein. Here the sample spans 57,000 or so distinct CDR3 sequences, about 14% being singletons. This clonotype was counted at least ten times. The ends lost 4 bases at V and 0 bases at J; junction bases unmatched: 8. This CDR3 contains 17 residues. Germline V gene sequence: CDR1 LGHNA, CDR2 YNFKEQ. The clonotype originates from a human donor who was either an allogeneic HSCT recipient or a stem cell or donor lymphocyte infusion donor (not recorded which). It is not recorded whose cells these are; they may come from a transplant donor. The rearrangement links TRBV4-2 to TRBJ2-3; 9 bases are a match to TRBD2. The specimen was blood, either unsorted or a sorted T cell fraction (not recorded which). CDR3 residues: CASSLTQAGGSTDTQYF. DNA for the CDR3: TGTGCCAGCAGCCTGACCCAGGCGGGAGGGAGCACAGATACGCAGTATTTT.